The present TCR beta chain was sequenced within a study of cytomegalovirus exposure and HLA in healthy donors. Study results and limitations: Later work associated 16,951 TCR beta sequences with HLA alleles at 0.05 false discovery rate. Productive status was seen about 90% or about 30% of the time for most TCR beta V segments in an earlier analysis. Across donors, sequencing depth was assumed by presence/absence analyses to be roughly uniform.

Deletions cut 2 bases from V and 4 bases from J, with 8 bases between. The CDR3 loop spans 14 amino acids. Germline assignment: CDR1 SGHTA and CDR2 FQGNSA. Worth noting for this clone: The antigen remains undetermined.

The study ran its PCR with 60 Vbeta and 13 Jbeta primers. Using immunoSEQ multiplex PCR, the repertoire was profiled, and TCRdb retains in-frame clones only, with some absent. Here the sample spans about 140,000 clones, 73% being singletons. The donors were healthy bone marrow donors. This TCR was sampled from a woman aged 40 to 50 in good health and CMV-seronegative. V usage is TRBV7-2 and J usage is TRBJ1-4, with D unclear. The sample comprised PBMCs. The CDR3 coding sequence is TGTGCCAGCAGCTTATCGGGGAATAATGAAAAACTGTTTTTT. Residues: CASSLSGNNEKLFF.